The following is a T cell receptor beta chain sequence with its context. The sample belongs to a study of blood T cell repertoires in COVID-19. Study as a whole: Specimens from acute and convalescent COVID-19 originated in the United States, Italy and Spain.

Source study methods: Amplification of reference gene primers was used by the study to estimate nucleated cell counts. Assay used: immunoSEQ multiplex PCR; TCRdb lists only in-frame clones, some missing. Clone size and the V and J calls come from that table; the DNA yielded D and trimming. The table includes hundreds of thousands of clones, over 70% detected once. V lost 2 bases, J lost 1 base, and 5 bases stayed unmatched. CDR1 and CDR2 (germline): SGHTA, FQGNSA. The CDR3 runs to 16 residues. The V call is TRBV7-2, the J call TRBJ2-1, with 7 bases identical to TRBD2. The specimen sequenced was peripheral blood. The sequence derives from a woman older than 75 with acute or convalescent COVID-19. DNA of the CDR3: TGTGCCAGCAGCTTATCATGGGGAGGGTCCTACAATGAGCAGTTCTTC. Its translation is CASSLSWGGSYNEQFF.